The 3 T cell receptor beta chains below come from one sample, sequenced in a study of blood T cells in healthy people across ages. Together with a sample-barcoded 5' primer, a J-beta primer mix was included in a second PCR lasting about 6 to 11 cycles. Each CDR3 protein gets one entry after TCRdb re-called the 5' RACE reads with MiXCR. The data contain about 670,000 distinct CDR3 sequences, over 40% of them singletons. Sequenced input: blood. The receptors here all came from a man of 80 years or more in good health.

This clonotype occurred many times. This chain uses TRBV6-2 or TRBV6-3 with TRBJ2-2, with D possibly being TRBD1 (6 bases). The CDR3 runs 18 residues. In germline, CDR1 is MNHEY, CDR2 SVGEGT. V lost 0 bases and J 4 bases, leaving 18 bases between the germline ends. The CDR3 sequence is CASSYSRDTFIGTGELFF. For the CDR3, the DNA is TGTGCCAGCAGTTACTCGAGGGACACCTTCATTGGCACCGGGGAGCTGTTTTTT.

This clonotype appeared many times. This chain connects TRBV4-3 to TRBJ2-7, with 8 bases matching TRBD1. V lost 4 bases, J lost 7 bases, and 15 bases stayed unmatched. The V gene's germline CDR1 is LGHNA and CDR2 YSLEER. CDR3 length: 16 amino acids. As DNA, the CDR3 is TGCGCCAGCAGCCGGGGGTGGACAGGGAGAAGTTGGGAGCAGTACTTC. Translating gives CASSRGWTGRSWEQYF.

This clonotype has a handful of counts. The CDR3 DNA reads as TGTGCCAGCAGACTACTGGGAGGGCCTAACAATGAGCAGTACTTC. This sequence encodes CASRLLGGPNNEQYF. This chain uses TRBV7-2 with TRBJ2-7, with 7 nucleotides matching TRBD2. CDR1 and CDR2 from the germline V gene are SGHTA and FQGNSA. V shed 6 bases, J shed 7 bases, and the junction held 15 bases outside the gene matches. CDR3 length equals 15 residues.